In its sample, the clone carrying this TCR beta chain is medium-sized. Its antigen remains unknown. Germline values: CDR1 MGHRA, CDR2 YSYEKL. The V end lost 4 bases, the J end lost 6 bases, and 18 bases lay between the germline ends. The CDR3 length is 15 residues. This sample stems from a study of T cell repertoires in ileal Crohn's disease. Study details: Operated complications were stricturing disease (around 60%) and penetrating disease (approximately 39%).

The table came from immunoSEQ multiplex PCR; TCRdb's copy has only in-frame clones and leaves some out. The repertoire holds about 5,400 clones, with around 83% as singletons. Overall study results and limits: Clonality above 26.8% at surgery always came with endoscopic recurrence.

Sequencing was performed on ileal tissue. J is TRBJ1-1 and V is TRBV4-1; D unclear. The sequence was collected from an adult with Crohn's disease. CDR3: CASSLPGGLGAEAFF. The CDR3 bases are TGCGCCAGCAGCCTCCCCGGCGGACTTGGAGCTGAAGCTTTCTTT.